The T cell receptor beta chain under discussion was sequenced for a study of blood T cell repertoires in COVID-19. Study-level information: T cells, B-cell-depleted T cells, or PBMCs provided the cDNA or gDNA that served as material.

Original processing notes: Estimated nucleated cell counts came from reference gene primer amplification. Some clones are missing from TCRdb's copy, which holds only in-frame ones; the method was immunoSEQ multiplex PCR. V, J and clone size were drawn from that table, and D and trimming were deduced from the DNA. The data hold some 200,000 clones, with 85% observed a single time. Those enrolled in Seattle joined during active infection and were followed longitudinally afterward. Trimming took 6 bases from V and 4 from J; bases not matched to a gene: 5. The germline CDR1 and CDR2 sequences are MNHEY and SVGAGI. The CDR3 spans 13 residues. This clone was detected a few times. At the DNA level, this CDR3 is encoded by other sequences in the same sample as well.

What was sequenced was peripheral blood. This clonotype was sampled from a man aged 55 to 69 with COVID-19, enrolled during active disease. The gene calls are TRBV6-5 and TRBJ1-2, with 7 bases that match TRBD1. The CDR3 sequence: CASRRQGGYGYTF. In DNA, the CDR3 is TGTGCCAGCAGACGACAGGGCGGCTATGGCTACACCTTC.